This entry lists 15 T cell receptor beta chains sequenced from one sample in a study of prognosis after radiotherapy for stage I lung cancer. Two rounds of multiplex PCR amplified TCR beta CDR3 from genomic DNA. Amplification during the initial PCR round employed primers specific to each TRBV and TRBJ gene. TCRdb used MiXCR to reprocess the multiplex PCR reads, holding one entry per CDR3 protein. The sample carries more than 30,000 distinct CDR3 sequences, about 33% recorded once. The sequenced sample was PBMCs, obtained before or after stereotactic body radiation therapy (not recorded which). These receptors were taken from a donor over 45 with non-small cell lung cancer.

This clonotype was recorded many times. The J gene is TRBJ2-7, the V gene TRBV3-1; TRBD1 or TRBD2 may be the D gene (5 bases each). V shed 4 bases and J shed 0 bases, with 10 bases lying between them. The CDR3 consists of 14 residues. In germline, CDR1 is LGHDT, CDR2 YNNKEL (reference sequence). In DNA, the CDR3 is TGTGCCAGCAGCCCGGGACCCCACTCCTACGAGCAGTACTTC. Its translation is CASSPGPHSYEQYF.

In its sample, this clonotype was seen many times. The V call is TRBV5-1, the J call TRBJ1-1; perhaps TRBD1 as D (6 bases). V lost 4 bases and J lost 0, with 13 bases in between. Germline V gene sequence: CDR1 SGHRS, CDR2 YFSETQ. This CDR3 is 15 amino acids long. CDR3 sequence (DNA): TGCGCCAGCAGCCAACAAGGGGGACTGAACACTGAAGCTTTCTTT. It is translated as CASSQQGGLNTEAFF.

This chain joins TRBV7-2 and TRBJ1-3, with unresolved D. This CDR3 comprises 14 residues. V was cut by 5 bases and J by 6 bases, with 14 bases left in between. CDR1 is SGHTA and CDR2 is FQGNSA in the germline V gene. The CDR3 DNA reads TGTGCCAGCAGCCCCGACCCCTCCGTAAACACCATATATTTT. It is translated as CASSPDPSVNTIYF.

There are many counts of this clonotype. The chain employs TRBV19 and TRBJ2-3; D remains ambiguous. Trimming removed 2 bases at V and 6 bases at J, with 9 bases between. CDR3 length equals 13 residues. Germline CDR1 is LNHDA and CDR2 is SQIVND (reference sequence). The CDR3 nucleotides read TGTGCCAGTAGTATAAGGGTAGGGGATACGCAGTATTTT. It translates to CASSIRVGDTQYF.

This clonotype was observed at least ten times. The rearrangement uses TRBV28 and TRBJ2-1; TRBD2 agrees at 15 bases. This CDR3 is 17 amino acids long. The J segment lost 7 bases and the V segment lost 4 bases, leaving 8 bases of the junction unmatched. CDR1 and CDR2 from the germline V gene are MDHEN and SYDVKM. The CDR3 spells CASSSGTSGRPRNEQFF. The CDR3 DNA sequence: TGTGCCAGCAGTTCCGGGACTAGCGGGAGGCCGAGGAATGAGCAGTTCTTC.

The table lists this clonotype with many counts. The chain recombines TRBV24-1 with TRBJ1-2; D not certain. Between the trimmed V and J ends, which lost 5 bases and 2 bases, there was a span of 5 bases. CDR1 KGHDR and CDR2 SFDVKD come from the germline V gene. The CDR3 runs to 12 residues. This CDR3 is CATSGNNYGYTF. The CDR3 nucleotides are TGTGCCACCAGTGGGAACAACTATGGCTACACCTTC.

In its sample, this clonotype was seen many times. V usage is TRBV14 and J usage is TRBJ2-1; D not resolved. Looked up from germline, CDR1 is SGHDN and CDR2 is FVKESK. The V gene lost 1 base and the J gene lost 0 bases, with 7 bases spanning the gap. This CDR3 spans 15 amino acids. The CDR3 nucleotides read TGTGCCAGCAGCCAAGTGGCTAACTCCTACAATGAGCAGTTCTTC. Its translation: CASSQVANSYNEQFF.

DNA of the CDR3: TGCAGTTCCGTCCGCGGCGGCGGTACTAATGAAAAACTGTTTTTT. Its protein product is CSSVRGGGTNEKLFF. The genes are TRBV20-1 and TRBJ1-4; no definite D call. The CDR3 is made up of 15 amino acids. The V and J ends lost 8 bases and 2 bases respectively, with 18 bases between them. Germline V gene lookup returns CDR1 DFQATT and CDR2 SNEGSKA (reference sequence).

Concerning this clonotype: A much larger clone sits a single nucleotide away, making a read error possible. The V gene is TRBV7-2, the J gene TRBJ2-1, with 10 bases identical to TRBD2. V dropped 1 base and J dropped 9; count of bases not matched to a gene: 9. CDR3 length: 16 amino acids. Germline assignment: CDR1 SGHTA and CDR2 FQGNSA. CDR3 sequence reads: CASSLEGLAGVVEQFF. The CDR3 DNA reads as TGTGCCAGCAGCTTAGAGGGTCTAGCGGGAGTCGTTGAGCAGTTCTTC.

This clonotype was counted ten times or more. The chain is built from TRBV28 and TRBJ1-2; TRBD1 matches 9 bases. V was pared by 4 bases and J by 8 bases, with 11 bases of the junction left unmatched. CDR1 MDHEN and CDR2 SYDVKM come from the germline V gene. The CDR3 runs 15 residues. The CDR3 bases are TGTGCCAGCAGTTCGCCGGGACAGGGTATGGGGGGCTACACCTTC. Amino acid sequence: CASSSPGQGMGGYTF.

This clonotype was counted a few times. The chain carries TRBV6-5 and TRBJ1-1, with D hard to call. The CDR3 sequence is 17 residues long. Per germline, CDR1 MNHEY and CDR2 SVGAGI. V lost 0 bases, J lost 7 bases, and 21 bases lay in between. CDR3 in amino acids: CASSYSNRLAKKFEAFF. CDR3 nucleotide sequence: TGTGCCAGCAGTTACTCGAATCGGTTGGCAAAAAAGTTTGAAGCTTTCTTT.

The chain uses TRBV6-5 and TRBJ2-1, with TRBD2 identical over 13 bases. The CDR3 is 15 residues long. Germline V gives CDR1 MNHEY, CDR2 SVGAGI. Trimming took 2 bases from V and 8 from J; bases not matched to a gene: 3. The DNA for the CDR3 is TGTGCCAGCAGTTACAATGGACTAGCGGGAGATGAGCAGTTCTTC. Its protein product is CASSYNGLAGDEQFF.

This clonotype was detected ten times or more. This chain links TRBV27 with TRBJ2-7; 11 nucleotides line up with TRBD2. This CDR3 region has 14 residues. Germline-derived CDR1 and CDR2 are MNHEY and SMNVEV (reference sequence). J was trimmed by 6 bases and V by 5 bases; bases with no gene match: 6. The CDR3 loop is CASSPGTSGGEQYF. CDR3 coding DNA: TGTGCCAGCAGTCCGGGGACTAGCGGCGGCGAGCAGTACTTC.

The gene calls are TRBV28 and TRBJ2-5, with 7 bases aligning to TRBD2. CDR3 length: 17 amino acids. Per the germline V gene, CDR1 is MDHEN and CDR2 is SYDVKM. J gave up 5 bases and V 6 bases, and 18 bases lay outside the gene matches. In nucleotides, the CDR3 is TGTGCCAGCAGAAAGGGCCTAGCGGACGGTATACAGGAGACCCAGTACTTC. Residues: CASRKGLADGIQETQYF. The full variable domain, in which reference TRBV28 and TRBJ2-5 provide the parts outside the CDR3, is DVKVTQSSRYLVKRTGEKVFLECVQDMDHENMFWYRQDPGLGLRLIYFSYDVKMKEKGDIPEGYSVSREKKERFSLILESASTNQTSMYLCASRKGLADGIQETQYFGPGTRLLVL.

V and J are TRBV20-1 and TRBJ2-7, with D possibly being TRBD1 (6 bases). CDR1 is DFQATT, CDR2 SNEGSKA, per germline (reference sequence). This CDR3 region has 13 residues. The V gene lost 4 bases and the J gene lost 4 bases, with 14 bases spanning the gap. The CDR3 reads CSANRGQTYEQYF. For the CDR3, the DNA is TGCAGTGCTAACCGGGGACAAACGTACGAGCAGTACTTC.